A single T cell receptor (beta chain) is shown here with its context. This specimen comes from a study of shared clonotypes between healthy human individuals. The assay was immunoSEQ multiplex PCR, and TCRdb's table has in-frame clones only and misses some. The sample carries 2 million to 2.5 million clones, roughly 94% recorded once. CD45RO-negative, CCR7-selected cells formed the naive CD8 fraction, which excluded terminally differentiated effector memory CD45RA+ cells. Germline values: CDR1 SGDLS, CDR2 YYNGEE. This CDR3 is built from 15 residues. V was shortened by 4 bases and J by 3 bases, with 16 bases between the two germline ends.

The rearrangement links TRBV9 to TRBJ1-1; unclear D gene. The sequence was collected from a young man in good health. Source material: naive CD8+ T cells sorted from blood. CDR3 sequence: CASSPQSGLDTEAFF. The DNA of the CDR3 is TGTGCCAGCAGCCCCCAATCGGGTCTGGACACTGAAGCTTTCTTT.